The entry that follows covers one T cell receptor (beta chain) sequence. The antigen is unknown. This entry belongs to a study of pediatric ulcerative colitis. Trimming stripped 2 bases from V and 10 bases from J, with 9 bases between. This CDR3 spans 11 amino acids. Regarding the study as a whole: Blood-rectal clonal overlap within each person was significantly higher in ulcerative colitis patients than controls.

Up to 500,000 reads were sequenced per sample. The repertoire was sequenced with immunoSEQ multiplex PCR; TCRdb's copy has only in-frame clones and lacks some. The sample holds around 30,000 clones, approximately 82% seen once. Sequencing input: blood. This TCR came from a boy younger than 18 with severe ulcerative colitis. V gene TRBV5-7 combines with J gene TRBJ1-2; D uncertain. TRBV5-7 is identified as an open reading frame with a role that is uncertain. CDR3 in DNA: TGTGCCAGCAGCTTTGGACTTACCTACACCTTC. Amino acids: CASSFGLTYTF.